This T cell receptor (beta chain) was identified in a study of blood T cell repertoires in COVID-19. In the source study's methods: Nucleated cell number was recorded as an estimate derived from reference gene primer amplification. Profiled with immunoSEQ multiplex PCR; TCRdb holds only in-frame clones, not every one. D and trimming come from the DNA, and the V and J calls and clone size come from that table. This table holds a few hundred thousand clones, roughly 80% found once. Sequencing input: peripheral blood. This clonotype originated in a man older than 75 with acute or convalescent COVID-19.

The chain's CDR3 is CASSQAWGSPQVIQYF. CDR3 nucleotide sequence: TGCGCCAGCAGCCAAGCTTGGGGCTCACCTCAAGTCATTCAGTACTTC. This chain links TRBV4-1 with TRBJ2-4; TRBD1 is a possible D gene (5 bases). Germline-derived CDR1 and CDR2 are MGHRA and YSYEKL. Trimming took off 1 base at V and 9 bases at J, with 19 bases between the two ends. The CDR3 consists of 16 residues.